This T cell receptor (beta chain) was captured by sequencing in a study of blood T cell repertoires in COVID-19. Overall study: COVID-19 samples from acute and convalescent phases originated in the United States, Italy and Spain.

The CDR3 consists of 13 residues. Germline V gene data show CDR1 as MDHEN and CDR2 as SYDVKM. V dropped 5 bases and J dropped 9 bases, with 14 bases sitting between them. This clone was found a few times. Assay: immunoSEQ multiplex PCR; the TCRdb copy retains only in-frame clones and omits some. The data contain 200,000 or so clones, approximately 84% of them seen just once; the ten biggest clones take up approximately 5.1%. The clonotype was recovered from a woman in her seventies with active or convalescent COVID-19. Sequencing was performed on peripheral blood. The V and J genes are TRBV28 and TRBJ1-3; no clear D. CDR3 residues: CASSPPRGSTIYF. As DNA, the CDR3 is TGTGCCAGCAGTCCACCCAGAGGGAGCACCATATATTTT.